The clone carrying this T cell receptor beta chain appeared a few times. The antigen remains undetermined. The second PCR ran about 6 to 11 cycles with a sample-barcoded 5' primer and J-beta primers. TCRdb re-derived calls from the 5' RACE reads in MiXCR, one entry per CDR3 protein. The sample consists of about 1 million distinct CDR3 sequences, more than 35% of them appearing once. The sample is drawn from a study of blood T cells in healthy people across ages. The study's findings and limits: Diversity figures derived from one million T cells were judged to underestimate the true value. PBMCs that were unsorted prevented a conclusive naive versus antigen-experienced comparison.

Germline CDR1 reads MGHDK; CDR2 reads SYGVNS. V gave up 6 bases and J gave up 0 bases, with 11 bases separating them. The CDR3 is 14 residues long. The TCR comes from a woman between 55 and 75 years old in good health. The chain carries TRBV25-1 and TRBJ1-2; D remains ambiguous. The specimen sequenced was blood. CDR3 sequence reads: CASRNDGTNYGYTF. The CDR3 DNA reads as TGTGCCAGCAGGAACGACGGGACTAACTATGGCTACACCTTC.